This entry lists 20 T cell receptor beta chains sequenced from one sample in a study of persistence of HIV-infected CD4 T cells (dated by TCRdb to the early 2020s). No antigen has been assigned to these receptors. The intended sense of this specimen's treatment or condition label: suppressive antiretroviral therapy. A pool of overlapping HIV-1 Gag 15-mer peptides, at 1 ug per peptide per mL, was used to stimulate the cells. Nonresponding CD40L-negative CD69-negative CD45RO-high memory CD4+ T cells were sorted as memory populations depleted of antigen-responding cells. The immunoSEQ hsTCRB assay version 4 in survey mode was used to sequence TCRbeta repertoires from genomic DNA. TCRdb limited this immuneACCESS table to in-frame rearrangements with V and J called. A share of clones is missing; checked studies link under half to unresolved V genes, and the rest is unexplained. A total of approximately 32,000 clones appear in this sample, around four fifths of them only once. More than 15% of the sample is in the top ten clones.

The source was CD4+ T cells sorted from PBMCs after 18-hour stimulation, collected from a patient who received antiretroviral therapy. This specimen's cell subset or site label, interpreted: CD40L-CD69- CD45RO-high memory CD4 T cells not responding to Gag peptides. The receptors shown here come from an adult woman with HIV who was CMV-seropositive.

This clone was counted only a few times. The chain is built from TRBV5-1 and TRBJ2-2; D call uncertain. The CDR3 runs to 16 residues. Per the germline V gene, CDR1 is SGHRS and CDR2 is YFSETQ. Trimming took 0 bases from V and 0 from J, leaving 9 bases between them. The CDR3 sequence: CASSLEGSSNTGELFF. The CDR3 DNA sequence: TGCGCCAGCAGCTTGGAGGGCAGCTCGAACACCGGGGAGCTGTTTTTT.

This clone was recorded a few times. CDR3 protein: CASSRLGFRKEMAFF. The DNA of the CDR3 is TGTGCCAGCAGCCGATTGGGATTTCGGAAGGAAATGGCTTTCTTT. The rearrangement links TRBV27 to TRBJ1-1; D is uncertain. Germline lookup yields CDR1 MNHEY and CDR2 SMNVEV (reference sequence). The V end was cut by 6 bases, the J end by 11 bases, with 25 bases between. The CDR3 is 15 residues long.

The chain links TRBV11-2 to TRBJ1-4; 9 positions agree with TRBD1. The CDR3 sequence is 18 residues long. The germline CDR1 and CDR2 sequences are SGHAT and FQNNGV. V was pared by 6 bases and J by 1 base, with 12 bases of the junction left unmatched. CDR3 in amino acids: CASRAVGTGRGTNEKLFF. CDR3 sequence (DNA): TGTGCCAGCAGGGCTGTGGGGACAGGGAGGGGAACTAATGAAAAACTGTTTTTT.

DNA for the CDR3: TGTGCCAGCAGTGAAAGGGCTCAGCCCCAGCATTTT. Translating it yields CASSERAQPQHF. The chain combines TRBV6-1 with TRBJ1-5; D gene unclear. The germline V gene encodes CDR1 MNHNS and CDR2 SASEGT. This CDR3 has 12 residues. V was trimmed by 2 bases and J by 6 bases, leaving 5 bases between them.

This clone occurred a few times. CDR3 amino acids: CASRVYWRGTDTQYF. Written as DNA, the CDR3 is TGTGCCAGCAGGGTTTACTGGAGGGGTACAGATACGCAGTATTTT. The chain couples TRBV27 to TRBJ2-3; D may be TRBD2 (6 bases). The CDR3 has 15 amino acids. V shed 6 bases and J shed 3 bases, with 16 bases lying between them. CDR1 is MNHEY, CDR2 SMNVEV, per germline (reference sequence).

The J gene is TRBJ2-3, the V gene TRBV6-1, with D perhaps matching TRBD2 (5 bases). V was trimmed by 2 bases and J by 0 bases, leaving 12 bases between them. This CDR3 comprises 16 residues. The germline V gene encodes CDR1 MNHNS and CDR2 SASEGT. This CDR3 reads CASSEPRTPSTDTQYF. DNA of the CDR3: TGTGCCAGCAGTGAACCTCGGACTCCTAGCACAGATACGCAGTATTTT.

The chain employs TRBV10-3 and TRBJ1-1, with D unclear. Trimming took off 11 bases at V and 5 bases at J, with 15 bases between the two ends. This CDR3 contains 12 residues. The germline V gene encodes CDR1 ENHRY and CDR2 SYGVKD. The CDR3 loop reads CAASGEGTEAFF. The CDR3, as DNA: TGTGCCGCGAGCGGGGAAGGGACTGAAGCTTTCTTT.

For the CDR3, the DNA is TGTGCCTCGATGGCGAACACTGAAGCTTTCTTT. Translated, it gives CASMANTEAFF. The chain links TRBV28 to TRBJ1-1; D remains ambiguous. With 11 bases removed from V and 1 base from J, the gap between germline ends came to 8 bases. Germline CDR1 is MDHEN and CDR2 is SYDVKM. This CDR3 has 11 residues.

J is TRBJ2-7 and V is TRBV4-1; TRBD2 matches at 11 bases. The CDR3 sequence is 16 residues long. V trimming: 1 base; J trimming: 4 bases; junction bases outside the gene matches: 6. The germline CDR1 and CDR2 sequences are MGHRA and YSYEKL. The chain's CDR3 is CASSQGSSGRSYEQYF. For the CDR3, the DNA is TGCGCCAGCAGCCAAGGATCTAGCGGGAGGTCGTACGAGCAGTACTTC.

CDR3 residues: CASSHGPLGGNEQFF. As DNA, the CDR3 is TGTGCCAGCAGCCACGGACCGTTAGGGGGGAATGAGCAGTTCTTC. This chain connects TRBV7-9 to TRBJ2-1; either TRBD1 or TRBD2 may fit D (6 bases each). Germline lookup yields CDR1 SEHNR and CDR2 FQNEAQ (reference sequence). Trimming took 5 bases from V and 7 from J, leaving 18 bases between them. The CDR3 spans 15 residues. Variable domain in full (rest from reference TRBV7-9 and TRBJ2-1): DTGVSQNPRHKITKRGQNVTFRCDPISEHNRLYWYRQTLGQGPEFLTYFQNEAQLEKSRLLSDRFSAERPKGSFSTLEIQRTEQGDSAMYLCASSHGPLGGNEQFFGPGTRLTVL.

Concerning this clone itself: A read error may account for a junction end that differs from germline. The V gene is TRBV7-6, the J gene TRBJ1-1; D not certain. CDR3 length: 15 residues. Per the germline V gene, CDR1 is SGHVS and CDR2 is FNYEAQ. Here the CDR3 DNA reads TGTGTCAGCAGCAGGAGTTACGACGGCCTCACTGAAGCTTTCTTT. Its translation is CVSSRSYDGLTEAFF.

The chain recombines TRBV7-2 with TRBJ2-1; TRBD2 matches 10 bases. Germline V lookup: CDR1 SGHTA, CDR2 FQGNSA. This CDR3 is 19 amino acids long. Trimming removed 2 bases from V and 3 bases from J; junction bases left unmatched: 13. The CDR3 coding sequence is TGTGCCAGCAGCTTAAAAGCGGGGGGGCAGGGGGCCCTCTACAATGAGCAGTTCTTC. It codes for CASSLKAGGQGALYNEQFF.

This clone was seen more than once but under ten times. As DNA, the CDR3 is TGTGCCACCAGTGATTCTCGGGAAGGGGGGGGCTACACCTTC. Protein: CATSDSREGGGYTF. The chain carries TRBV24-1 and TRBJ1-2; D is possibly TRBD1 (6 bases). With 2 bases removed from V and 8 bases from J, the gap between germline ends came to 14 bases. The CDR3 spans 14 residues. Per the germline V gene, CDR1 is KGHDR and CDR2 is SFDVKD.

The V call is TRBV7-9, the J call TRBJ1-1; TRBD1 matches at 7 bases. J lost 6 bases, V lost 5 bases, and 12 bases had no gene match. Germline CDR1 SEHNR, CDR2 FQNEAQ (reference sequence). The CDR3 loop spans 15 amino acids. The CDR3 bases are TGTGCCAGCAGCCGCGACAGGGCTGTAGGATCTGAAGCTTTCTTT. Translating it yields CASSRDRAVGSEAFF.

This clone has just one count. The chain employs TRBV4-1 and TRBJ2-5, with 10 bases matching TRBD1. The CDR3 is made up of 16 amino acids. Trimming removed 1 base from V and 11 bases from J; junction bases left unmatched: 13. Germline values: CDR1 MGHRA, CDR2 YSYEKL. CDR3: CASSQGRWDRGREQYF. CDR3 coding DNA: TGCGCCAGCAGCCAAGGTCGGTGGGACAGGGGTCGGGAGCAGTACTTC.

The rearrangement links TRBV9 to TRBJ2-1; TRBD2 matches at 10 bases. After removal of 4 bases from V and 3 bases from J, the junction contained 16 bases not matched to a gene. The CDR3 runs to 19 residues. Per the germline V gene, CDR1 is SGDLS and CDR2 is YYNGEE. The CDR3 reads CASSPTAGGPSVFYNEQFF. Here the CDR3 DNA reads TGTGCCAGCAGCCCCACAGCGGGAGGGCCCTCTGTATTCTACAATGAGCAGTTCTTC.

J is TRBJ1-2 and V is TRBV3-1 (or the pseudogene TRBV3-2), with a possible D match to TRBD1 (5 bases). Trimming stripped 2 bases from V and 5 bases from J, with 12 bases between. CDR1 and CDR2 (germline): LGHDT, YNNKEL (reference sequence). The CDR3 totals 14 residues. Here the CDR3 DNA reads TGTGCCAGCAGCCAAATTCTGGGGGGATATGGCTACACCTTC. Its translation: CASSQILGGYGYTF.

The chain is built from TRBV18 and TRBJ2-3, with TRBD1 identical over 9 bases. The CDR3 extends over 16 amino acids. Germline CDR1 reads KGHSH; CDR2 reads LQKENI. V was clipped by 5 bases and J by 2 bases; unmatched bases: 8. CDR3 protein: CASSKDRGAFTDTQYF. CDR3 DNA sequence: TGTGCCAGCTCAAAGGACAGGGGCGCCTTCACAGATACGCAGTATTTT.

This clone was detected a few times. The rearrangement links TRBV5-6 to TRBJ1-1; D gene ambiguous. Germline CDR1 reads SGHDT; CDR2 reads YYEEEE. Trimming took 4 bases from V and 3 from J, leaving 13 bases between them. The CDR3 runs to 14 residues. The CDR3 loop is CASSPGDGHTEAFF. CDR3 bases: TGTGCCAGCAGCCCGGGAGACGGCCACACTGAAGCTTTCTTT.

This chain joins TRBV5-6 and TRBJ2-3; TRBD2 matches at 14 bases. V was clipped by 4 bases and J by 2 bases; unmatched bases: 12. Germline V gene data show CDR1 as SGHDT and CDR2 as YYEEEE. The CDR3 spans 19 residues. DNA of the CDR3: TGTGCCAGCAGCCCCGGACTAGCGGGAGGCCAAAAACTCACAGATACGCAGTATTTT. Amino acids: CASSPGLAGGQKLTDTQYF.